What follows describes a single T cell receptor beta chain. No antigen is known for it. The record originates from a study of T cells after yellow fever vaccination. Trimming took 8 bases from V and 0 from J, leaving 16 bases between them. The CDR3 sequence is 15 residues long. A process of 5'RACE template switching, which added a universal primer site and UMIs, was used to make TCR cDNA. From the 5' RACE reads, TCRdb called clonotypes with MiXCR, one entry per CDR3 protein. The table has about 320,000 distinct CDR3 sequences, approximately 12% seen once. Findings of the study overall: By day 5 rather than day 15, the secondary response had peaked, though it was weaker. Across the CD4 and CD8 compartments, a small share of clonotypes was present in both.

V gene TRBV12-3 or TRBV12-4 combines with J gene TRBJ1-1; the D gene is possibly TRBD1 (5 bases). This receptor was taken from a man aged 18 to 30 who received the YFV17D yellow fever vaccine. The sample here was CD4+ T cells sorted from PBMCs, taken 15 days after the yellow fever booster vaccination. The CDR3 spells CASSPWGDMNTEAFF. CDR3 in DNA: TGTGCCAGCTCACCCTGGGGGGATATGAACACTGAAGCTTTCTTT.